Shown below are 23 T cell receptor beta chains from a single sample sequenced in a study of radiation and T cells in renal cell carcinoma. Documented time point: baseline pretreatment blood. The sample's treatment: 15 Gy SBRT to primary tumor, nephrectomy 4 weeks later. Assay: immunoSEQ multiplex PCR; the TCRdb copy retains only in-frame clones and omits some. This table holds 130,000 to 150,000 clones, approximately 91% found once. Sequences were derived from blood, sampled from a patient whose treatment included radiotherapy and nephrectomy. These receptors were taken from a woman in her fifties or sixties with renal cell carcinoma.

The CDR3 DNA follows: TGTGCCAGCAGTTTAGACGAACTTGGCGAGCAGTACTTC. Encoded protein: CASSLDELGEQYF. The chain employs TRBV28 and TRBJ2-7; D not resolved. Trimming pared 2 bases from V and 6 bases from J, leaving 11 bases between. Germline values: CDR1 MDHEN, CDR2 SYDVKM. The CDR3 covers 13 residues.

V and J are TRBV6-6 and TRBJ2-1, with 11 bases identical to TRBD2. This CDR3 contains 15 residues. V shed 4 bases, J shed 6 bases, and the junction held 5 bases outside the gene matches. Germline assignment: CDR1 MNHNY and CDR2 SVGAGI (reference sequence). CDR3 protein: CASSFAGLAANEQFF. The CDR3 DNA reads as TGTGCCAGCAGTTTCGCGGGACTAGCGGCCAATGAGCAGTTCTTC.

The chain joins TRBV6-5 to TRBJ1-2, with D unresolved. The CDR3 loop spans 13 amino acids. The germline gives CDR1 MNHEY, CDR2 SVGAGI. V lost 2 bases, J lost 8 bases, and 12 bases lay in between. The DNA of the CDR3 is TGTGCCAGCAGTTACCCAGGACGTCGGGGCTACACCTTC. Its protein is CASSYPGRRGYTF.

The chain joins TRBV6-1 to TRBJ1-1; D remains ambiguous. The V end was cut by 3 bases, the J end by 6 bases, with 14 bases between. The CDR3 length is 14 residues. Germline values: CDR1 MNHNS, CDR2 SASEGT. CDR3 sequence: CASSEDPRRAEAFF. Written as DNA, the CDR3 is TGTGCCAGCAGTGAGGATCCCCGGCGCGCTGAAGCTTTCTTT.

The CDR3 region is CASSVGTLDGYTF. The CDR3, as DNA: TGTGCCAGCAGCGTGGGCACCTTGGATGGCTACACCTTC. The chain links TRBV9 to TRBJ1-2, with unresolved D. Germline CDR1 is SGDLS and CDR2 is YYNGEE. V was pared by 2 bases and J by 6 bases, with 11 bases between. The CDR3 is made up of 13 amino acids.

The rearrangement uses TRBV2 and TRBJ1-3, with D hard to call. Germline assignment: CDR1 SNHLY and CDR2 FYNNEI. Trimming stripped 5 bases from V and 3 bases from J, with 8 bases between. This CDR3 contains 13 residues. The CDR3 DNA is TGTGCCAGCAGTTTAGTGTATGGAAACACCATATATTTT. As protein: CASSLVYGNTIYF.

The chain is built from TRBV7-8 and TRBJ2-3; D may be TRBD2 (5 bases). CDR3 length equals 15 residues. Germline lookup yields CDR1 SGHVS and CDR2 FQNEAQ. Trimming removed 5 bases at V and 3 bases at J, with 15 bases between. The CDR3 DNA reads as TGTGCCAGCAGCAGAGATAGCGTGGTAACAGATACGCAGTATTTT. Translation gives CASSRDSVVTDTQYF. Full variable domain (outside the CDR3, taken from reference TRBV7-8 and TRBJ2-3): GAGVSQSPRYKVAKRGQDVALRCDPISGHVSLFWYQQALGQGPEFLTYFQNEAQLDKSGLPSDRFFAERPEGSVSTLKIQRTQQEDSAVYLCASSRDSVVTDTQYFGPGTRLTVL.

The chain carries TRBV29-1 and TRBJ2-5; 7 nucleotides agree with TRBD2. V shed 1 base, J shed 6 bases, and the junction held 5 bases outside the gene matches. The CDR3 totals 13 residues. Germline CDR1 is SQVTM and CDR2 is ANQGSEA. For the CDR3, the DNA is TGCAGCGTTGAAGTGGGGGGGGATCAGACCCAGTACTTC. The encoded protein is CSVEVGGDQTQYF. The full variable domain, in which reference TRBV29-1 and TRBJ2-5 provide the parts outside the CDR3, is SAVISQKPSRDICQRGTSLTIQCQVDSQVTMMFWYRQQPGQSLTLIATANQGSEATYESGFVIDKFPISRPNLTFSTLTVSNMSPEDSSIYLCSVEVGGDQTQYFGPGTRLLVL.

V usage is TRBV6-5 and J usage is TRBJ2-7; no clear D. Per the germline V gene, CDR1 is MNHEY and CDR2 is SVGAGI. The CDR3 has 13 residues. The V end lost 6 bases, the J end lost 0 bases, and 9 bases lay between the germline ends. CDR3: CASRSKFSYEQYF. The CDR3 nucleotides are TGTGCCAGCAGGTCCAAATTCTCCTACGAGCAGTACTTC.

This chain uses TRBV7-2 with TRBJ1-2; D not resolved. Germline V gene lookup returns CDR1 SGHTA and CDR2 FQGNSA. Trimming left V 1 base short and J 4 bases short, with 7 bases between. The CDR3 totals 13 residues. The CDR3 nucleotides read TGTGCCAGCAGCTTAGAAGGCACCTATGGCTACACCTTC. This translates into CASSLEGTYGYTF.

The chain employs TRBV30 and TRBJ2-1; no definite D call. The germline V gene has CDR1 GTSNPN and CDR2 SVGIG (reference sequence). V dropped 0 bases and J dropped 2 bases, with 8 bases sitting between them. The CDR3 is made up of 14 amino acids. In DNA, the CDR3 is TGTGCCTGGAGTGTAGGCATCGCCTACAATGAGCAGTTCTTC. Its protein product is CAWSVGIAYNEQFF.

As DNA, the CDR3 is TGTGCCAGCAGCTTAACGGGTCAGGGAAGGTATCAGCCCCAGCATTTT. Translating gives CASSLTGQGRYQPQHF. This chain joins TRBV7-9 and TRBJ1-5; D might be TRBD1 (5 bases). From germline, CDR1 is SEHNR and CDR2 FQNEAQ (reference sequence). The CDR3 contains 16 residues. The V and J ends lost 2 bases and 5 bases respectively, with 16 bases between them. The complete variable domain, with remaining parts taken from reference TRBV7-9 and TRBJ1-5, reads DTGVSQNPRHKITKRGQNVTFRCDPISEHNRLYWYRQTLGQGPEFLTYFQNEAQLEKSRLLSDRFSAERPKGSFSTLEIQRTEQGDSAMYLCASSLTGQGRYQPQHFGDGTRLSIL.

The J gene is TRBJ2-1, the V gene TRBV6-6; 7 bases are shared with TRBD2. From germline, CDR1 is MNHNY and CDR2 SVGAGI (reference sequence). The CDR3 contains 14 residues. Germline trimming cut 6 bases from V and 4 bases from J; bases unmatched to any gene: 6. The CDR3 nucleotides are TGTGCCAGCAGAGCCCAGGGAGGGTACAATGAGCAGTTCTTC. It specifies CASRAQGGYNEQFF.

The rearrangement uses TRBV15 and TRBJ2-3; TRBD2 agrees at 8 bases. V gave up 4 bases and J gave up 0 bases; unmatched junction bases: 12. CDR1 is LNHNV, CDR2 YYDKDF, per germline (reference sequence). CDR3 length: 18 residues. CDR3 in amino acids: CATSTTAAVAGSTDTQYF. The CDR3 nucleotides read TGTGCCACCAGCACTACCGCTGCGGTAGCGGGGAGCACAGATACGCAGTATTTT. Full variable domain (remainder filled in from reference TRBV15 and TRBJ2-3): DAMVIQNPRYQVTQFGKPVTLSCSQTLNHNVMYWYQQKSSQAPKLLFHYYDKDFNNEADTPDNFQSRRPNTSFCFLDIRSPGLGDTAMYLCATSTTAAVAGSTDTQYFGPGTRLTVL.

The chain combines TRBV6-1 with TRBJ1-1, with D perhaps matching TRBD1 (6 bases). Germline loops: CDR1 MNHNS, CDR2 SASEGT. The V end was cut by 6 bases, the J end by 4 bases, with 12 bases between. The CDR3 is 13 amino acids. The CDR3 here is CASRVGTSTEAFF. The CDR3 bases are TGTGCCAGCAGAGTCGGGACAAGCACTGAAGCTTTCTTT.

The CDR3: CATGPWDSNQPQHF. The CDR3 bases are TGTGCCACCGGCCCTTGGGATAGCAATCAGCCCCAGCATTTT. The J gene is TRBJ1-5, the V gene TRBV15; D gene ambiguous. Per the germline V gene, CDR1 is LNHNV and CDR2 is YYDKDF (reference sequence). This CDR3 is built from 14 residues. Trimming left V 8 bases short and J 0 bases short, with 11 bases between.

The chain combines TRBV6-5 with TRBJ2-1, with 7 bases matching TRBD1. Germline V gene lookup returns CDR1 MNHEY and CDR2 SVGAGI. The CDR3 extends over 14 amino acids. V trimming: 5 bases; J trimming: 3 bases; junction bases outside the gene matches: 4. The CDR3 bases are TGTGCCAGCAGTCGGACAGGAAACTACAATGAGCAGTTCTTC. Protein: CASSRTGNYNEQFF.

The chain combines TRBV5-1 with TRBJ2-3; D gene uncertain. This CDR3 has 14 amino acids. V lost 2 bases to trimming and J lost 0 bases, with 7 bases between them. Germline CDR1 reads SGHRS; CDR2 reads YFSETQ. The CDR3 DNA sequence: TGCGCCAGCAGCTTTAGTCAGAGCACAGATACGCAGTATTTT. Encoded protein: CASSFSQSTDTQYF.

V and J are TRBV6-6 and TRBJ1-6, with 8 bases fitting TRBD1. Looked up from germline, CDR1 is MNHNY and CDR2 is SVGAGI (reference sequence). The V gene end was trimmed by 0 bases and the J gene end by 11 bases; junction bases not matched to a gene: 6. The CDR3 covers 15 residues. Written as DNA, the CDR3 is TGTGCCAGCAGTTACTCGCGGGACAGGAATGCACCCCTCCACTTT. It translates to CASSYSRDRNAPLHF.

The V and J genes are TRBV4-2 and TRBJ2-2; perhaps TRBD1 as D (6 bases). This CDR3 is 15 amino acids long. The V end was cut by 4 bases, the J end by 1 base, with 10 bases between. CDR1 is LGHNA and CDR2 is YNFKEQ in the germline V gene. In nucleotides, the CDR3 is TGTGCCAGCAGCCGATTACAGGGGAACACCGGGGAGCTGTTTTTT. Protein: CASSRLQGNTGELFF.

The chain is built from TRBV2 and TRBJ2-1; 10 bases match TRBD2. V lost 6 bases and J lost 4; bases outside the gene matches: 3. The CDR3 runs 14 residues. The germline V gene encodes CDR1 SNHLY and CDR2 FYNNEI. The CDR3 region is CASRTSGAYNEQFF. CDR3 bases: TGTGCCAGCAGAACTAGCGGGGCTTACAATGAGCAGTTCTTC.

This sequence joins TRBV4-2 and TRBJ2-7; no clear D. This CDR3 spans 16 amino acids. Trimming took off 0 bases at V and 0 bases at J, with 12 bases between the two ends. Germline values: CDR1 LGHNA, CDR2 YNFKEQ. In DNA form, the CDR3 reads TGTGCCAGCAGCCAAGATTTGGCTGGAAGCTCCTACGAGCAGTACTTC. Protein: CASSQDLAGSSYEQYF.

This clone appeared a few times. The V and J genes are TRBV4-2 and TRBJ1-5; D gene ambiguous. The CDR3 is made up of 15 amino acids. V was trimmed by 0 bases and J by 2 bases, leaving 8 bases between them. Germline CDR1 is LGHNA and CDR2 is YNFKEQ. The CDR3 loop reads CASSQDNPRNQPQHF. The CDR3 coding sequence is TGTGCCAGCAGCCAAGATAATCCCCGCAATCAGCCCCAGCATTTT.